This T cell receptor beta chain appears in the sequencing data of a study of memory CD4+ T cells and cytomegalovirus serostatus. This clone has more than one count but fewer than ten. Measured with immunoSEQ multiplex PCR; TCRdb has only the in-frame clones, and not every one. The sample lists 75,000 to 90,000 clones, 80% seen once, with about 0.72% in the top ten. V lost 6 bases and J 4 bases, leaving 14 bases between the germline ends. This CDR3 comprises 14 residues. Germline CDR1 and CDR2: SGHTA and FQGNSA. Single viable CD3+CD4+CD8-CD45RO+ cells were sorted as the memory CD4+ T cells. Total CD4+ T cells were enriched by CD4 positive selection.

The rearrangement uses TRBV7-2 and TRBJ2-3; no reliable D call. The source of this sequence is an adult in good health and CMV-seronegative. Input material: memory CD4+ T cells from blood. DNA of the CDR3: TGTGCCAGCAGGAATACACGGAGCTCAGATACGCAGTATTTT. Its translation: CASRNTRSSDTQYF.